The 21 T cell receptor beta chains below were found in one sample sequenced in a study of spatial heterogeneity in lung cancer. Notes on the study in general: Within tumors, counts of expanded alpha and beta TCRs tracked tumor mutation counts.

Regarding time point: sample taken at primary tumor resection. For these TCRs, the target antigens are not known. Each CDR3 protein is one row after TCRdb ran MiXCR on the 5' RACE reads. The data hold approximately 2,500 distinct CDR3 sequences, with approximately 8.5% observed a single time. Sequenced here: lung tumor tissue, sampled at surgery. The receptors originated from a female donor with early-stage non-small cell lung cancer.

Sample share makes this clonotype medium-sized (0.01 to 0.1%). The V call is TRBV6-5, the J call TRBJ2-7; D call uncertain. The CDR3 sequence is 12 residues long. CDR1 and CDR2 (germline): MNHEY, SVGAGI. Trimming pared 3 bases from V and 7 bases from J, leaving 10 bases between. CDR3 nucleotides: TGTGCCAGCAGTTATGGGGATGAGGAGCAGTACGTC. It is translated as CASSYGDEEQYV.

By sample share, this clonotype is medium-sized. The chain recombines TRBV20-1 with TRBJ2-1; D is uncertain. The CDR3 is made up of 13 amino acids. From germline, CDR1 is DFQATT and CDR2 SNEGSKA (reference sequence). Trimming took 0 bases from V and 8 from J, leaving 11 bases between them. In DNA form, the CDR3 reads TGCAGTGCTAGAGATTTAACCTCCGATGAGCAGTTCTTC. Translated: CSARDLTSDEQFF.

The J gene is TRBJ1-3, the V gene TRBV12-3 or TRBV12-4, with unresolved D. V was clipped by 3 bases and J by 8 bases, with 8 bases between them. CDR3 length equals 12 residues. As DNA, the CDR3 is TGTGCCAGCAGTTTGTACGGCGACACCATATATTTT. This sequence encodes CASSLYGDTIYF.

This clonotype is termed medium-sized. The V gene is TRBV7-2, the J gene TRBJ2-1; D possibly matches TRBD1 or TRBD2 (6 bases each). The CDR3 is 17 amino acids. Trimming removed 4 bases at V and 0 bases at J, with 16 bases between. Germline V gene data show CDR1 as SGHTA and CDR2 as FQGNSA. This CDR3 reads CASSSRRGSSSYNEQFF. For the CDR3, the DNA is TGTGCCAGCAGCTCCAGGAGGGGGTCGAGCTCCTACAATGAGCAGTTCTTC.

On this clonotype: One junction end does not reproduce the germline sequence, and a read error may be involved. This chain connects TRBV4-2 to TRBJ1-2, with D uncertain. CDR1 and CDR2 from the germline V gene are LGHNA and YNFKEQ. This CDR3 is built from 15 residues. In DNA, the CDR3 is TGTGCCAGCAGCCAAGCAGGAACAGCTAACTATGGCTACGCCTTC. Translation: CASSQAGTANYGYAF.

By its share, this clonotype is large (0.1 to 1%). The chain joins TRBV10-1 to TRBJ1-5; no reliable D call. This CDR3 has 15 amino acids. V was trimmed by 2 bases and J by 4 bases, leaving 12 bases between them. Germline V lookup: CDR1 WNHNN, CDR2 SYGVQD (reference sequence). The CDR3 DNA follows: TGCGCCAGCAGTGAGGACGGGATTTTAAATCAGCCCCAGCATTTT. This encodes CASSEDGILNQPQHF.

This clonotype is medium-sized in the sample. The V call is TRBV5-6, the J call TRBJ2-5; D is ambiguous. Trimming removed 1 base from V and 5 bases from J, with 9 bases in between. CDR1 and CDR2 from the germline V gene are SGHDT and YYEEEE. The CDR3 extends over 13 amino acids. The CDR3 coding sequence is TGTGCCAGCAGCTTGACTACCGGGGAGACCCAGTACTTC. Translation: CASSLTTGETQYF. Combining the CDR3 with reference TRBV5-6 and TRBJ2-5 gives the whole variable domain DAGVTQSPTHLIKTRGQQVTLRCSPKSGHDTVSWYQQALGQGPQFIFQYYEEEERQRGNFPDRFSGHQFPNYSSELNVNALLLGDSALYLCASSLTTGETQYFGPGTRLLVL.

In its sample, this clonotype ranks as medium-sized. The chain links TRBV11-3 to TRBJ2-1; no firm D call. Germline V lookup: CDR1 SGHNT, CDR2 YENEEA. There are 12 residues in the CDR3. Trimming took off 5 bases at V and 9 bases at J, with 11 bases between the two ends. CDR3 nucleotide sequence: TGTGCCAGCAGCCCAACTACAGCTGAGCAGTTCTTC. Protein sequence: CASSPTTAEQFF. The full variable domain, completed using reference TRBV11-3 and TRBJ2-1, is EAGVVQSPRYKIIEKKQPVAFWCNPISGHNTLYWYLQNLGQGPELLIRYENEEAVDDSQLPKDRFSAERLKGVDSTLKIQPAELGDSAVYLCASSPTTAEQFFGPGTRLTVL.

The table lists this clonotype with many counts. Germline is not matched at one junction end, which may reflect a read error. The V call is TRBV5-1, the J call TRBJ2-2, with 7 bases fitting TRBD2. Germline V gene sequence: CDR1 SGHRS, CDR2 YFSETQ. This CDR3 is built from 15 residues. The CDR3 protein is CVSSYGTKNTGELFF. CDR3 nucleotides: TGCGTCAGCAGCTACGGGACTAAGAACACCGGGGAGCTGTTTTTT.

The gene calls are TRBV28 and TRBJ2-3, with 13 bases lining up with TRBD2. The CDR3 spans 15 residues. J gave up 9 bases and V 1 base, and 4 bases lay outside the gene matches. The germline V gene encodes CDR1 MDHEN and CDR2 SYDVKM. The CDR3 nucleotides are TGTGCCAGCAGTTTATCCCCGGGACTAGCGGGGACGCAGTATTTT. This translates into CASSLSPGLAGTQYF.

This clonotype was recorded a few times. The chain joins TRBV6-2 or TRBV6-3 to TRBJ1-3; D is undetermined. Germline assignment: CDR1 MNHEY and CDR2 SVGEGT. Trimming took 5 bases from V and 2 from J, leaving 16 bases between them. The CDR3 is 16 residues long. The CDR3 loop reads CASSAIPGSTGNTIYF. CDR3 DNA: TGTGCCAGCAGTGCGATTCCGGGATCGACTGGAAACACCATATATTTT.

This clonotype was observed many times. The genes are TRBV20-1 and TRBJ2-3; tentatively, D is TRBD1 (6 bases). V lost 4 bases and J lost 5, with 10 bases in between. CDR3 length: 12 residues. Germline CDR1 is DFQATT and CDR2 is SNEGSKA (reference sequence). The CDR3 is CSAKGGGDTQYF. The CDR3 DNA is TGCAGTGCTAAAGGGGGTGGAGATACGCAGTATTTT.

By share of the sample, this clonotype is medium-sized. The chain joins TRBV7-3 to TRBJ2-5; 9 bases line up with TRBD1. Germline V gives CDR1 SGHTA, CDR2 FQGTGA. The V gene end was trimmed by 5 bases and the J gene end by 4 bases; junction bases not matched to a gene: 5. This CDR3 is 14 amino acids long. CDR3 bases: TGTGCCAGCAGCCGGGGACAGGGCGTAGAGACCCAGTACTTC. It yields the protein CASSRGQGVETQYF.

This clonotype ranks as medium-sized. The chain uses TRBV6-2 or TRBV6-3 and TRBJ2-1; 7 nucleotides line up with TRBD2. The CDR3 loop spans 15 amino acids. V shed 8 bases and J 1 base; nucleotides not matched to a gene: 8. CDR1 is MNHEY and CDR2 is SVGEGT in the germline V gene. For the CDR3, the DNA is TGTGCCAGCTGGGAGGGCCGGGGGTCCTACAATGAGCAGTTCTTC. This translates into CASWEGRGSYNEQFF.

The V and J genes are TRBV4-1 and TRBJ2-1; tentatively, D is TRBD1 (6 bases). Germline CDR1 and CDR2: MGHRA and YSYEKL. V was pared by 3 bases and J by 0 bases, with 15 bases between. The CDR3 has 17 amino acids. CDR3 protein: CASSHAPGTSSYNEQFF. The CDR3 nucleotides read TGCGCCAGCAGCCACGCCCCAGGGACAAGCTCCTACAATGAGCAGTTCTTC.

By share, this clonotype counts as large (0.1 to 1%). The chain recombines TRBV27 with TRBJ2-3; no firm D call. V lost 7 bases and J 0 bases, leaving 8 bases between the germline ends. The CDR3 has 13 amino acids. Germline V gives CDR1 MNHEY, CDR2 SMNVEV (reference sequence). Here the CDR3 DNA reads TGTGCCAGCACAAGGCTAAGCACAGATACGCAGTATTTT. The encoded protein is CASTRLSTDTQYF.

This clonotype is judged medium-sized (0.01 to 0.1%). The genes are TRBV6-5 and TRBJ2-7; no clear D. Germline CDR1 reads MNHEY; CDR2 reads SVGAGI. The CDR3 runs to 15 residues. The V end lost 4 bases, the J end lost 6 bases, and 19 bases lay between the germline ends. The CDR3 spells CASSSGRTMLFEQYF. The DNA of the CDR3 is TGTGCCAGCAGTTCGGGCAGGACGATGTTATTCGAGCAGTACTTC.

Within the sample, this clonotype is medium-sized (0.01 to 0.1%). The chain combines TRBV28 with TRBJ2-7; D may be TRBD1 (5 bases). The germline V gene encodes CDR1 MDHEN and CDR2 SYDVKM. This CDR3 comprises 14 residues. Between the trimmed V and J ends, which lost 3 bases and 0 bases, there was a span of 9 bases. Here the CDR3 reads CASSFSGHSYEQYF. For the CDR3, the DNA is TGTGCCAGCAGTTTCTCAGGACACTCCTACGAGCAGTACTTC.

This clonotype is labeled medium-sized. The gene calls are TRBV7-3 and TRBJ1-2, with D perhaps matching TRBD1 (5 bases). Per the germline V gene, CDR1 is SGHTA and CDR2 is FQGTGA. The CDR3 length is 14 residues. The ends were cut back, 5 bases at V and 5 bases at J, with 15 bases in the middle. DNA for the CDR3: TGTGCCAGCAGCGAAGGAACAGGAGATTATGGCTACACCTTC. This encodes CASSEGTGDYGYTF.

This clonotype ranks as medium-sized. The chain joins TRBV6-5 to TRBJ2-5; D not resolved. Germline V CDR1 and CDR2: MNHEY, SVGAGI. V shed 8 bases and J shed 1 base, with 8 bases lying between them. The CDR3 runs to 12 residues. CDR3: CASGLIQETQYF. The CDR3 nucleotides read TGTGCCAGCGGCCTGATCCAAGAGACCCAGTACTTC.

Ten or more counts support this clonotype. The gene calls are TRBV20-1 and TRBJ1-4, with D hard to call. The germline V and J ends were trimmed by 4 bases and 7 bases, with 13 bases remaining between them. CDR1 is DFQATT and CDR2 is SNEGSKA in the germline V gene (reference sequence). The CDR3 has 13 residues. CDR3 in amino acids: CSAMNSVGEKLFF. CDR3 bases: TGCAGTGCTATGAACAGCGTCGGTGAAAAACTGTTTTTT.